A selection of T cell receptor beta chains follows, all from one sample in a study of shared clonotypes between healthy human individuals. Profiled with immunoSEQ multiplex PCR; TCRdb holds only in-frame clones, not every one. This table holds 2 million to 2.5 million clones, about 95% found once. The sequencing input was naive CD8+ T cells sorted from blood. These receptors originate from a man between 18 and 29 years old in good health. Both conserved end residues are trimmed from each CDR3.

13	TRBV2	ASSEAWGVGEKLF
12	TRBV5-6	ASSIGTPAYEQY
11	TRBV10-3	AIRTATSDEQY
12	TRBV19	ASSPGGSNEKLF
11	TRBV5-8	ASSLVPGYEQY
11	TRBV7-3	ASSLYEGGEAF
13	TRBV7-2	ASSSPGQGTETQY
12	TRBV19	ASSIPGTYPEAF
16	TRBV11-2	ASSTWTASGQRAGELF
12	TRBV29-1	SVEGEGVVYEQY
18	TRBV4-3	ASSQDLGLAGQKSSYEQY
11	TRBV16	ASSQSTNTEAF
14	TRBV5-1	ASSFGQGALAGELF
12	TRBV27	ASTRTGSSYEQY
12	TRBV27	ASSLSVMSTEAF